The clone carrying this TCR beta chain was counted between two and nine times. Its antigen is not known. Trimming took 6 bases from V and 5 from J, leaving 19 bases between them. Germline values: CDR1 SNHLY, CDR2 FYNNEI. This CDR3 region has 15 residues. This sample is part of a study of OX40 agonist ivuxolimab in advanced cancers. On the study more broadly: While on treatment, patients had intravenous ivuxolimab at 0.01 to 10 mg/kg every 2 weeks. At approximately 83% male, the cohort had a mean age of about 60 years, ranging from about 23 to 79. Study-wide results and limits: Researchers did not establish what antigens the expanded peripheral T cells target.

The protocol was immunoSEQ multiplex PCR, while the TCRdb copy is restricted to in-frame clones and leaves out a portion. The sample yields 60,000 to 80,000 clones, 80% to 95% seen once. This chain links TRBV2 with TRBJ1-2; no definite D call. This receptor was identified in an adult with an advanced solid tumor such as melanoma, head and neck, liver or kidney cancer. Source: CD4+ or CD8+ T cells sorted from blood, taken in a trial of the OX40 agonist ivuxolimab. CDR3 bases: TGTGCCAGCAGCCGAACCACCCTCTCGATTTATGGCTACACCTTC. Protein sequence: CASSRTTLSIYGYTF.